A selection of T cell receptor beta chains follows, all from one sample in a study of patients and donors after allogeneic stem cell transplantation. TCRdb re-called the RT-PCR reads with MiXCR, one entry per CDR3 protein. The table lists about 960,000 distinct CDR3 sequences, 15% to 20% of them singletons. Sequencing used blood, either unsorted or a sorted T cell fraction (not recorded which). The receptors derive from a human donor who was either an allogeneic HSCT recipient or a stem cell or donor lymphocyte infusion donor (not recorded which). It is not recorded whose cells these are; they may come from a transplant donor. Both conserved end residues are part of each CDR3. Each record gives: V gene, clone size, D gene, J gene, CDR3 protein, CDR3 DNA. D genes are given only for firm matches. Clone sizes are given selectively: once, few, many, or a class where the clone is expanded.

>TRBV27|-|-|TRBJ1-5
CASSLSGGFGQPQHF
TGTGCCAGCAGTTTAAGTGGGGGATTCGGTCAGCCCCAGCATTTT
>TRBV7-8|-|-|TRBJ1-6
CASSLVPGDPNSPLHF
TGTGCCAGCAGCCTAGTCCCCGGAGACCCTAATTCACCCCTCCACTTT
>TRBV4-3|-|-|TRBJ2-3
CASSQELGTPWADTQYF
TGCGCCAGCAGCCAAGAACTCGGGACCCCGTGGGCAGATACGCAGTATTTT
>TRBV10-3|once|TRBD1|TRBJ1-6
CATLGDRDPSSSYNSPLHF
TGTGCCACTCTTGGAGACAGGGATCCTAGTTCCTCCTATAATTCACCCCTCCACTTT
>TRBV30|-|-|TRBJ1-1
CAWRDGNTEAFF
TGTGCCTGGAGGGACGGGAACACTGAAGCTTTCTTT
>TRBV5-1|-|-|TRBJ1-1
CASSRGTQGITEAFF
TGCGCCAGCAGCAGGGGGACCCAGGGTATCACTGAAGCTTTCTTT
>TRBV3-1|-|-|TRBJ1-2
CASSQDPRAYGYTF
TGTGCCAGCAGCCAAGATCCCAGGGCCTATGGCTACACCTTC
>TRBV6-1|-|-|TRBJ1-2
CASSPISSNYGYTF
TGTGCCAGCAGTCCAATATCTAGTAACTATGGCTACACCTTC
>TRBV27|-|-|TRBJ2-3
CASSLSTGSPDTQYF
TGTGCCAGCAGTTTATCGACAGGAAGCCCAGATACGCAGTATTTT
>TRBV6-1|-|-|TRBJ1-5
CASSEGTRNQPQHF
TGTGCCAGCAGTGAGGGGACACGGAATCAGCCCCAGCATTTT
>TRBV6-1|few|-|TRBJ2-2
CASSDRDSANTGELFF
TGTGCCAGCAGTGATAGGGACTCCGCGAACACCGGGGAGCTGTTTTTT
>TRBV12-3/TRBV12-4|many|-|TRBJ2-7
CASSLRQGLYEQYF
TGTGCCAGCAGTTTACGGCAGGGGCTCTACGAGCAGTACTTC
>TRBV29-1|-|TRBD1|TRBJ1-6
CSVRDSNSPLHF
TGCAGCGTTCGGGACAGTAATTCACCCCTCCACTTT
>TRBV12-3/TRBV12-4|many|-|TRBJ2-3
CASSLLRGRTDTQYF
TGTGCCAGCAGTTTACTTCGCGGGCGTACAGATACGCAGTATTTT
>TRBV5-1|-|-|TRBJ1-4
CASRPADKRRYFEKLFF
TGCGCCAGCAGACCCGCTGACAAACGACGGTACTTTGAAAAACTGTTTTTT
>TRBV5-1|-|TRBD1|TRBJ2-1
CASSLIAGTGYNEQFF
TGCGCCAGCAGCCTAATCGCCGGGACAGGTTACAATGAGCAGTTCTTC
>TRBV30|-|-|TRBJ1-1
CAWSVGFAFNTEAFF
TGTGCCTGGAGTGTAGGGTTCGCGTTTAACACTGAAGCTTTCTTT
>TRBV7-8|-|-|TRBJ1-5
CASSPGQPYQPQHF
TGTGCCAGCAGCCCGGGACAACCCTACCAGCCCCAGCATTTT
>TRBV20-1|few|TRBD2|TRBJ2-2
CSARSMERENTGELFF
TGCAGTGCCCGGTCCATGGAGCGGGAGAACACCGGGGAGCTGTTTTTT
>TRBV5-6|-|TRBD1|TRBJ1-2
CASSVGTGGVGYTF
TGTGCCAGCAGCGTCGGGACAGGGGGCGTCGGCTACACCTTC
>TRBV27|few|-|TRBJ1-2
CASSLSWGTNYGYTF
TGTGCCAGCAGTTTATCTTGGGGAACTAACTATGGCTACACCTTC
>TRBV12-3/TRBV12-4|-|TRBD2|TRBJ2-1
CASSRRRVAGLNNEQFF
TGTGCCAGCAGCCGCCGGAGGGTAGCGGGGCTTAACAATGAGCAGTTCTTC
>TRBV27|few|-|TRBJ1-6
CASRNQGFDSPLHF
TGTGCCAGCCGTAACCAGGGGTTTGATTCACCCCTCCACTTT
>TRBV10-3|-|TRBD2|TRBJ2-1
CAISEQLASSNEQFF
TGTGCCATCAGTGAACAACTAGCGAGTAGCAATGAGCAGTTCTTC
>TRBV5-6|few|TRBD2|TRBJ2-4
CASSSGTSGGSGKNIQYF
TGTGCCAGCAGCTCGGGGACTAGCGGGGGATCTGGCAAAAACATTCAGTACTTC
>TRBV5-1|-|-|TRBJ1-5
CASSLAGVINQPQHF
TGCGCCAGCAGCTTGGCGGGGGTAATTAATCAGCCCCAGCATTTT
>TRBV7-6|few|TRBD1|TRBJ2-4
CASSLLRDRDSNIQYF
TGTGCCAGCAGCTTATTACGGGACAGGGACTCTAACATTCAGTACTTC
>TRBV7-9|many|-|TRBJ2-2
CASSPQTGELFF
TGTGCCAGCTCACCACAGACCGGGGAGCTGTTTTTT